This TCR beta chain originates from a study of blood T cell repertoires in COVID-19. Germline lookup yields CDR1 SQVTM and CDR2 ANQGSEA. The V end was cut by 6 bases, the J end by 2 bases, with 17 bases between. CDR3 length: 14 residues. Seattle enrolled patients during active infection and tracked them longitudinally. Authors' processing steps: It was from reference gene primer amplification that nucleated cell counts were estimated. Repertoires were generated with immunoSEQ multiplex PCR, while TCRdb's copy carries only in-frame clones and drops some. That table furnishes V, J and clone size, whereas the DNA furnished D and trimming. The sample includes about 240,000 clones, 65% to 90% of them seen just once.

This TCR was recovered from a man between 45 and 60 years old with COVID-19, enrolled during active disease. The sequencing input was peripheral blood. The chain uses TRBV29-1 and TRBJ2-7; weak D call: TRBD1 (7 bases). The CDR3 nucleotides read TGCAGCGTCCCAGGGCGGGACAGACCCTACGAGCAGTACTTC. Translating gives CSVPGRDRPYEQYF.